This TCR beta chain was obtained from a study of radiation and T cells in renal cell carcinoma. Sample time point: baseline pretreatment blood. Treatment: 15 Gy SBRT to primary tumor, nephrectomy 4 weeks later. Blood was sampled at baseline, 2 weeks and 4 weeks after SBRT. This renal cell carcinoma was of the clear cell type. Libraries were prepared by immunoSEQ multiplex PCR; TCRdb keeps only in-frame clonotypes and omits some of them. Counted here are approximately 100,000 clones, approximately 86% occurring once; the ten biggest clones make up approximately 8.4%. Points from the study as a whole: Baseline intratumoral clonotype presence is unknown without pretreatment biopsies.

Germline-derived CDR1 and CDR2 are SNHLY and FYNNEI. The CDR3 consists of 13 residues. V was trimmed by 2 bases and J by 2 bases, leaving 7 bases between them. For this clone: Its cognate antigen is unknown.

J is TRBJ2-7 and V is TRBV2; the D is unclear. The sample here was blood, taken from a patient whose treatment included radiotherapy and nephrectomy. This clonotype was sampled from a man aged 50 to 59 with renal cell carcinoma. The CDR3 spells CASSEPFTYEQYF. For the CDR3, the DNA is TGTGCCAGCAGTGAACCCTTTACCTACGAGCAGTACTTC.